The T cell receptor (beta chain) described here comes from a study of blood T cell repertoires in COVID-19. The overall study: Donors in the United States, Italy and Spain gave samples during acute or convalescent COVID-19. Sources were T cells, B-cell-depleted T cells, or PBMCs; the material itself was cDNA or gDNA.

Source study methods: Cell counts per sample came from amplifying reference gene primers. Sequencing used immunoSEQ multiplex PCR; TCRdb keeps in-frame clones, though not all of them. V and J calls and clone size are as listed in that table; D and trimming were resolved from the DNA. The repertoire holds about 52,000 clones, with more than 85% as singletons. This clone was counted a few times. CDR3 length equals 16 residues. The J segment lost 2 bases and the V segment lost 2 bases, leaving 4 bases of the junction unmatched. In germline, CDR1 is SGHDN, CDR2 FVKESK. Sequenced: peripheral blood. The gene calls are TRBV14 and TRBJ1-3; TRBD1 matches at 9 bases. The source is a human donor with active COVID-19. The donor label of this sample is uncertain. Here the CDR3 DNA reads TGTGCCAGCAGCCAAAGGACAGGGGCGACTGGAAACACCATATATTTT. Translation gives CASSQRTGATGNTIYF.